These 10 T cell receptor beta chains were sequenced from one sample in a study of shared clonotypes between healthy human individuals. Sequencing was performed with immunoSEQ multiplex PCR; in TCRdb, only in-frame clones are kept and a portion is missing. The repertoire holds about 1,800,000 clones, with about 95% as singletons. CD45RO-negative, CCR7-selected cells formed the naive CD8 fraction, which excluded terminally differentiated effector memory CD45RA+ cells. The sequenced sample consisted of naive CD8+ T cells sorted from blood. These receptor sequences come from a man between 18 and 29 years old in good health.

The chain uses TRBV7-8 and TRBJ2-7, with TRBD1 as a possible D gene (6 bases). The CDR3 extends over 14 amino acids. Trimming left V 1 base short and J 4 bases short, with 11 bases between. Germline values: CDR1 SGHVS, CDR2 FQNEAQ. This CDR3 reads CASSLVTGLYEQYF. The CDR3 DNA reads as TGTGCCAGCAGCTTAGTAACAGGGTTATACGAGCAGTACTTC.

The chain uses TRBV30 and TRBJ1-2; D is ambiguous. The ends were cut back, 8 bases at V and 8 bases at J, with 12 bases in the middle. Per the germline V gene, CDR1 is GTSNPN and CDR2 is SVGIG (reference sequence). The length of the CDR3 is 10 residues. The DNA of the CDR3 is TGTGCCGGACGGGCTGCGGGCTACACCTTC. Translated: CAGRAAGYTF.

The chain carries TRBV4-3 and TRBJ2-1; no clear D gene. The CDR3 loop spans 13 amino acids. Germline CDR1 reads LGHNA; CDR2 reads YSLEER. V was cut by 5 bases and J by 5 bases, with 10 bases left in between. The CDR3 reads CASSSFPDNEQFF. CDR3 nucleotides: TGCGCCAGCAGCTCATTTCCAGACAATGAGCAGTTCTTC.

For the CDR3, the DNA is TGTGCCAGCAGCCCGCTGGGGGACAGTTCTAACTATGGCTACACCTTC. Its translation: CASSPLGDSSNYGYTF. The chain uses TRBV28 and TRBJ1-2; the match to TRBD1 covers 7 bases. Germline V lookup: CDR1 MDHEN, CDR2 SYDVKM. This CDR3 has 16 residues. The trim removed 6 bases at V and 0 bases at J, leaving 10 bases unmatched.

The chain couples TRBV15 to TRBJ2-7; D is undetermined. V shed 3 bases and J shed 2 bases, with 17 bases lying between them. This CDR3 region has 16 residues. Per the germline V gene, CDR1 is LNHNV and CDR2 is YYDKDF (reference sequence). Here the CDR3 DNA reads TGTGCCACCAGCAGGTCAGACGGACGGGCGACCTACGAGCAGTACTTC. Its protein product is CATSRSDGRATYEQYF.

The rearrangement joins TRBV6-5 to TRBJ1-4; 7 bases line up with TRBD1. The CDR3 spans 15 residues. Germline V CDR1 and CDR2: MNHEY, SVGAGI. V lost 6 bases and J lost 7; bases outside the gene matches: 11. CDR3 DNA sequence: TGTGCCAGCAGGCCCCCGGGACAGAGTACTGAAAAACTGTTTTTT. This codes for CASRPPGQSTEKLFF.

The CDR3 coding sequence is TGTGCCAGCAGTCACATCCGGGACAGGGTCGACGAGCAGTACTTC. Protein sequence: CASSHIRDRVDEQYF. The gene calls are TRBV13 and TRBJ2-7; 9 bases map to TRBD1. Germline assignment: CDR1 PRHDT and CDR2 FYEKMQ (reference sequence). Trimming cost V 6 bases and J 5 bases; bases outside gene matches: 11. CDR3 length equals 15 residues.

The rearrangement uses TRBV7-4 and TRBJ2-5; 15 positions agree with TRBD2. With 5 bases clipped from V and 1 base from J, the junction kept 14 bases outside the gene matches. In germline, CDR1 is SGHVT, CDR2 SQSDAQ. The CDR3 length is 20 residues. CDR3 residues: CASSPKGGLAGGRSQETQYF. The CDR3 coding sequence is TGTGCCAGCAGCCCGAAGGGCGGACTAGCGGGGGGGCGGAGCCAAGAGACCCAGTACTTC. The variable domain in full, with the rest retrieved from reference TRBV7-4 and TRBJ2-5, is GAGVSQSPRYKVAKRGRDVALRCDSISGHVTLYWYRQTLGQGSEVLTYSQSDAQRDKSGRPSGRFSAERPERSVSTLKIQRTEQGDSAVYLCASSPKGGLAGGRSQETQYFGPGTRLLVL.

A single count supports this clone. The J gene is TRBJ2-7, the V gene TRBV25-1, with D perhaps TRBD2 (7 bases). CDR1 is MGHDK, CDR2 SYGVNS, per germline. V lost 0 bases and J 7 bases, leaving 16 bases between the germline ends. The CDR3 is 15 amino acids. As DNA, the CDR3 is TGTGCCAGCAGTGAATATTTAGGGGGGGCGGAAGAGCAGTACTTC. This encodes CASSEYLGGAEEQYF.

The chain employs TRBV14 and TRBJ2-3, with unresolved D. Looked up from germline, CDR1 is SGHDN and CDR2 is FVKESK. CDR3 length equals 13 residues. V shed 2 bases and J shed 1 base, with 4 bases lying between them. The CDR3 sequence: CASSQPGTDTQYF. CDR3 nucleotides: TGTGCCAGCAGCCAACCAGGCACAGATACGCAGTATTTT.